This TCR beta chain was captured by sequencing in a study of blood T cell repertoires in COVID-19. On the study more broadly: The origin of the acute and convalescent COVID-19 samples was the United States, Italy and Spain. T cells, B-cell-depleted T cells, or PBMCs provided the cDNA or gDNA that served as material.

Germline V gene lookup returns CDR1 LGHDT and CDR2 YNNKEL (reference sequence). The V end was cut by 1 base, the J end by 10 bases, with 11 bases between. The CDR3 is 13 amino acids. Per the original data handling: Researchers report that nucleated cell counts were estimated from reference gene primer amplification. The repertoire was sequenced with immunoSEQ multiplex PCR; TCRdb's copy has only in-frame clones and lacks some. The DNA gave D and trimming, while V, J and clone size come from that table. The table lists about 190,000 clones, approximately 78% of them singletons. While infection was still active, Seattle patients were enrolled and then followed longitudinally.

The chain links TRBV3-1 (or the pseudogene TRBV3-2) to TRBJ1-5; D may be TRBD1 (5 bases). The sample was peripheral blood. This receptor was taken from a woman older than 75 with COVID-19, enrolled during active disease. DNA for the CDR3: TGTGCCAGCAGCCAAGGTCAGGGTTTTCCCCAGCATTTT. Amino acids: CASSQGQGFPQHF.